This TCR beta chain is drawn from a study of T cell responses to AZD1222 COVID-19 vaccine. The study's findings and limits: Only a handful of AZD1222 recipients tested seropositive at baseline. Receipt of two AZD1222 doses was followed by a rise in Spike-specific TCR breadth and depth. Mostly white British, mostly female donors; authors suggested clonal diversity may be underestimated.

TCRdb's copy holds only in-frame clones and misses some; the assay was immunoSEQ multiplex PCR. The sample has 85,000 to 90,000 clones, 90% to 95% seen once; the top ten hold less than 5.5%. V trimming: 2 bases; J trimming: 7 bases; junction bases outside the gene matches: 7. Germline V gene data show CDR1 as SGHAT and CDR2 as FQNNGV. There are 15 residues in the CDR3. This clone was observed once. Its target is not known. This sequence originates from an adult in good health. The sequencing used peripheral blood, collected on day 0 of MenACWY control vaccination. This chain connects TRBV11-2 to TRBJ2-4; 8 bases are shared with TRBD2. CDR3 protein: CASSLIPSGGNIQYF. Here the CDR3 DNA reads TGTGCCAGCAGCTTAATCCCCAGCGGGGGTAACATTCAGTACTTC.